What follows is one T cell receptor beta chain and its context. Germline CDR1 SNHLY, CDR2 FYNNEI. V lost 5 bases and J lost 5; bases outside the gene matches: 3. This CDR3 is built from 13 residues. Primers for the PCR totalled 60 Vbeta and 13 Jbeta. The data were produced by immunoSEQ multiplex PCR, yet TCRdb's version contains in-frame clones alone and is incomplete. This table has about 160,000 clones, roughly 71% appearing once. The data belong to a study of cytomegalovirus exposure and HLA in healthy donors. The receptor was isolated from a woman aged 45 to 65 in good health and CMV-seropositive. The chain links TRBV2 to TRBJ2-5; TRBD1 aligns across 9 bases. The specimen sequenced was PBMCs. CDR3 amino acids: CASSYRGRETQYF. In DNA, the CDR3 is TGTGCCAGCAGTTACAGGGGGCGTGAGACCCAGTACTTC.